This TCR beta chain was observed in a study of sequential checkpoint blockade in melanoma. Across the study: Patients were randomized 1:1 to nivolumab-then-ipilimumab or ipilimumab-then-nivolumab first-line.

Measured with immunoSEQ multiplex PCR; TCRdb has only the in-frame clones, and not every one. The sample lists 14,000 or so clones; roughly 82% were seen once. In germline, CDR1 is SQVTM, CDR2 ANQGSEA. This CDR3 has 15 amino acids. The sample's treatment: randomized to nivolumab then ipilimumab (arm A) or the reverse (arm B). No patient had prior DNA-damaging chemotherapy. The TCR was taken from a human donor with melanoma. The chain couples TRBV29-1 to TRBJ2-5; D might be TRBD2 (7 bases). The J call is in doubt because the DNA end fits TRBJ2-7 better. The sample consisted of CD8+ T cells sorted from blood (inferred from file names), taken from a patient given nivolumab and ipilimumab in sequence. CDR3: CSVELQGGGIYEQYF. CDR3 bases: TGCAGCGTAGAGTTACAGGGCGGGGGAATCTACGAGCAGTACTTC.